Listed here is a single T cell receptor (beta chain). Its antigen is currently unknown. TCR alpha and TCR beta cDNA libraries carrying sample barcodes and UMIs were produced by 5'RACE using constant-segment primers. TCRdb reprocessed the 5' RACE reads with MiXCR, giving one entry per CDR3 protein. The sample comprises 430,000 or so distinct CDR3 sequences, around a quarter of which are singletons, and about an eighth rests with the top ten. This sample is part of a study of T-cell memory formation after mild COVID-19. Study-wide background: Clusters were largely donor specific.

Trimming left V 1 base short and J 7 bases short, with 22 bases between. The CDR3 extends over 17 amino acids. The germline gives CDR1 SGHTA, CDR2 FQGNSA. Whole-study results and caveats: The pre-infection memory compartment contained some responding clones, suggesting cross-reactive memory joined. Clones that shrank (day 15 to 85) were balanced CD4/CD8, whereas later expanders leaned CD4+.

The receptor was isolated from an adult woman who had mild COVID-19 (a few samples of this study predate the infection). Cell type and time point are not known. The chain joins TRBV7-2 to TRBJ2-5; possible D gene TRBD1, 5 bases. Sequenced material: PBMCs or a T cell subset sorted from them (not recorded which). CDR3 nucleotides: TGTGCCAGCAGCTTAGTTGGTTCTGGGGCGGAAGAATGGACCCAGTACTTC. This translates into CASSLVGSGAEEWTQYF.